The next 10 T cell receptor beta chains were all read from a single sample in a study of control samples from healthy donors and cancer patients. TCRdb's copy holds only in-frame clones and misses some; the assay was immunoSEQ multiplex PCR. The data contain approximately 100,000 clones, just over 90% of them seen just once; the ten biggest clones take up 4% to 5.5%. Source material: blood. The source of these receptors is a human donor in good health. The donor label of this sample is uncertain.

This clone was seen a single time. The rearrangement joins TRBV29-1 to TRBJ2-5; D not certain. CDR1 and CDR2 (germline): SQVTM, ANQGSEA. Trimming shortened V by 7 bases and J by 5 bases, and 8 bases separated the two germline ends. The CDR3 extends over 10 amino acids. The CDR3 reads CSAHGETQYF. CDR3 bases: TGCAGCGCCCATGGGGAGACCCAGTACTTC.

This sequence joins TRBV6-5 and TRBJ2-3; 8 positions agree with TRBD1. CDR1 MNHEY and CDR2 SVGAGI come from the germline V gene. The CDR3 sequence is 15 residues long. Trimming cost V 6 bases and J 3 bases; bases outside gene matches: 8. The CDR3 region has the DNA TGTGCCAGCAGCCGGACAGGGATTGGGACAGATACGCAGTATTTT. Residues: CASSRTGIGTDTQYF.

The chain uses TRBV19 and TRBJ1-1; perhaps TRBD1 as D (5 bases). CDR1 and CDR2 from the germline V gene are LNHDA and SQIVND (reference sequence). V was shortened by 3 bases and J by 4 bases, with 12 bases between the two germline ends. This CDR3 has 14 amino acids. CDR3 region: CASSISGAATEAFF. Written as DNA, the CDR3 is TGTGCCAGTAGTATCAGTGGGGCCGCCACTGAAGCTTTCTTT.

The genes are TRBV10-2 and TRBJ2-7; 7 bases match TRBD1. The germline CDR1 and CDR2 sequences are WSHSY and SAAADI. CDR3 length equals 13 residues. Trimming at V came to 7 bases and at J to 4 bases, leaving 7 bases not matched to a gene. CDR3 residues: CASTPGQRYEQYF. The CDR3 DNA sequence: TGCGCCAGCACCCCGGGACAGCGTTACGAGCAGTACTTC.

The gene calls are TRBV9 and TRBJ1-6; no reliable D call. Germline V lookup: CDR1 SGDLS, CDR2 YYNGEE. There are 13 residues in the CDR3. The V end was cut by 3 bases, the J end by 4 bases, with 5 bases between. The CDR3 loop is CASSAGYNSPLHF. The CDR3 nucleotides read TGTGCCAGCAGCGCGGGGTATAATTCACCCCTCCACTTT.

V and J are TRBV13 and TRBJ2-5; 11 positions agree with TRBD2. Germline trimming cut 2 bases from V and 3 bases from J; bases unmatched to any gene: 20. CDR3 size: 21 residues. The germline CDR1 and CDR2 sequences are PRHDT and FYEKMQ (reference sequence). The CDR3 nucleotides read TGTGCCAGCAGCTTACGCTCCGGACTCATAGCGGGGGGGACGACCAAAGAGACCCAGTACTTC. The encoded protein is CASSLRSGLIAGGTTKETQYF.

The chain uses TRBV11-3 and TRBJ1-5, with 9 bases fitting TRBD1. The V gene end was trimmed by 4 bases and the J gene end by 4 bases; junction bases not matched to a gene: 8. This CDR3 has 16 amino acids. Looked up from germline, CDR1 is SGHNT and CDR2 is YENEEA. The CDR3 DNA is TGTGCCAGCAGCTCCTCCGAGACAGGGGGAAATCAGCCCCAGCATTTT. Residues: CASSSSETGGNQPQHF.

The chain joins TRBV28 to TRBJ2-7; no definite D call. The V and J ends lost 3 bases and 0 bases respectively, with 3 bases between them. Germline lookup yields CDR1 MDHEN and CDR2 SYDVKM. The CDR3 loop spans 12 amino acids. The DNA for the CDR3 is TGTGCCAGCAGTTTCACCTCCTACGAGCAGTACTTC. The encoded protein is CASSFTSYEQYF.

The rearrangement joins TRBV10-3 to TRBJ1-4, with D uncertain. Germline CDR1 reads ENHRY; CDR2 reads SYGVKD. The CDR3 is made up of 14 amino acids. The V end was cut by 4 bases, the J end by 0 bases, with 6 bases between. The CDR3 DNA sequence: TGTGCCATCAGTGGGGTTGCAACTAATGAAAAACTGTTTTTT. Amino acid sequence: CAISGVATNEKLFF.

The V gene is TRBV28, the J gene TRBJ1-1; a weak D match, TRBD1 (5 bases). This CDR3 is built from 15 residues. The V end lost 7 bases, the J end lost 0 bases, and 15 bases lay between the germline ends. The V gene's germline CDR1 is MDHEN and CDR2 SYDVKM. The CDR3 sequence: CASTRPGAMNTEAFF. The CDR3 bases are TGTGCCAGCACCCGACCCGGGGCCATGAACACTGAAGCTTTCTTT.